A single sample gave rise to the 29 T cell receptor beta chains below, sequenced in a study of brain T cells in children with intractable seizures. Here immunoSEQ multiplex PCR was the method, and the copy in TCRdb shows in-frame clones only, minus some. The profile shows 35,000 to 50,000 clones, 80% to 95% of them singletons. Specimen: peripheral blood, collected at surgery. These receptors were obtained from a girl under 10 years old with tuberous sclerosis and intractable seizures.

The sample holds one count of this clone. The rearrangement uses TRBV14 and TRBJ2-7; D might be TRBD2 (6 bases). The V end lost 1 base, the J end lost 1 base, and 14 bases lay between the germline ends. The CDR3 contains 16 residues. Germline V gene sequence: CDR1 SGHDN, CDR2 FVKESK. The CDR3 is CASSQAGDLISYEQYF. The CDR3 nucleotides are TGTGCCAGCAGCCAAGCGGGGGACCTTATATCCTACGAGCAGTACTTC.

The chain is built from TRBV6-5 and TRBJ2-1; perhaps TRBD1 as D (5 bases). This CDR3 region has 13 residues. Trimming shortened V by 6 bases and J by 6 bases, and 12 bases separated the two germline ends. Germline assignment: CDR1 MNHEY and CDR2 SVGAGI. The CDR3 reads CASRKRGFNEQFF. The CDR3 region has the DNA TGTGCCAGCAGGAAAAGGGGTTTCAATGAGCAGTTCTTC.

The chain recombines TRBV7-2 with TRBJ2-3; the D call may be TRBD1 or TRBD2 (5 bases each). The germline CDR1 and CDR2 sequences are SGHTA and FQGNSA. Trimming stripped 3 bases from V and 3 bases from J, with 19 bases between. The CDR3 covers 17 residues. CDR3 DNA: TGTGCCAGCAGCTTGGGGGAAAGTAGATGGTTAACAGATACGCAGTATTTT. It encodes CASSLGESRWLTDTQYF.

V usage is TRBV11-2 and J usage is TRBJ1-1; D gene uncertain. There are 15 residues in the CDR3. Trimming left V 0 bases short and J 1 base short, with 9 bases between. Germline CDR1 and CDR2: SGHAT and FQNNGV. CDR3 nucleotides: TGTGCCAGCAGCTTAGACCCAAGAGGGAACACTGAAGCTTTCTTT. It codes for CASSLDPRGNTEAFF.

The chain has TRBV5-1 and TRBJ2-2; maybe TRBD2 (6 bases). The CDR3 loop spans 17 amino acids. Trimming took 1 base from V and 5 from J, leaving 18 bases between them. Per germline, CDR1 SGHRS and CDR2 YFSETQ. This chain's CDR3 is CASSLLSLGLQTGELFF. The CDR3 DNA follows: TGCGCCAGCAGCTTGTTGTCTCTGGGACTTCAGACCGGGGAGCTGTTTTTT.

The chain is built from TRBV19 and TRBJ2-4, with a possible D match to TRBD2 (6 bases). Trimming took 4 bases from V and 0 from J, leaving 13 bases between them. Germline V gene lookup returns CDR1 LNHDA and CDR2 SQIVND (reference sequence). This CDR3 is 16 amino acids long. The CDR3 nucleotides read TGTGCCAGTAGTACCGGGACTTCCATAGCCAAAAACATTCAGTACTTC. As protein: CASSTGTSIAKNIQYF.

This chain joins TRBV10-3 and TRBJ2-5; 8 bases are a match to TRBD2. This CDR3 has 16 residues. The V and J ends lost 2 bases and 1 base, in that order; junction bases with no gene match: 6. CDR1 is ENHRY, CDR2 SYGVKD, per germline. The CDR3 here is CAISETISGIQETQYF. The CDR3 DNA sequence: TGTGCCATCAGTGAGACCATTAGCGGGATCCAAGAGACCCAGTACTTC.

The chain uses TRBV6-1 and TRBJ2-7; D is uncertain. The CDR3 is 14 residues long. V was clipped by 1 base and J by 1 base, with 8 bases between them. CDR1 MNHNS and CDR2 SASEGT come from the germline V gene. This CDR3 is CASSEGIGSYEQYV. The CDR3 nucleotides read TGTGCCAGCAGTGAAGGTATTGGGTCCTACGAGCAGTACGTC.

CDR3 in amino acids: CASSLIGTQETQYF. The DNA for the CDR3 is TGTGCCAGCAGCTTAATAGGGACCCAAGAGACCCAGTACTTC. The chain uses TRBV7-3 and TRBJ2-5; D may be TRBD1 or TRBD2 (5 bases each). Trimming removed 1 base from V and 1 base from J, with 7 bases in between. The CDR3 runs 14 residues. Germline V gene sequence: CDR1 SGHTA, CDR2 FQGTGA.

The rearrangement links TRBV7-3 to TRBJ2-3, with D perhaps matching TRBD1 (5 bases). Germline loops: CDR1 SGHTA, CDR2 FQGTGA. The CDR3 has 14 amino acids. The V end lost 2 bases, the J end lost 2 bases, and 8 bases lay between the germline ends. CDR3 in DNA: TGTGCCAGCAGCTTAGTGGGGCCCACAGATACGCAGTATTTT. It yields the protein CASSLVGPTDTQYF.

Comment on this clone: The germline gene is not matched at one end of the junction; a read error may be the cause. The chain employs TRBV10-2 and TRBJ1-3; maybe TRBD1 (5 bases). This CDR3 region has 15 residues. The germline V gene has CDR1 WSHSY and CDR2 SAAADI. This CDR3 reads CATSTGGYSGNTIYF. CDR3 coding DNA: TGCGCCACCAGTACTGGGGGTTACTCTGGAAACACCATATATTTT.

The V gene is TRBV19, the J gene TRBJ2-1; D is possibly TRBD2 (5 bases). Germline CDR1 reads LNHDA; CDR2 reads SQIVND (reference sequence). Trimming removed 1 base from V and 10 bases from J, with 8 bases in between. The CDR3 has 12 amino acids. CDR3 residues: CASSIGGSEQFF. CDR3 DNA: TGTGCCAGTAGTATAGGAGGGTCAGAGCAGTTCTTC. Supplemented by reference TRBV19 and TRBJ2-1, the full variable domain reads DGGITQSPKYLFRKEGQNVTLSCEQNLNHDAMYWYRQDPGQGLRLIYYSQIVNDFQKGDIAEGYSVSREKKESFPLTVTSAQKNPTAFYLCASSIGGSEQFFGPGTRLTVL.

In DNA form, the CDR3 reads TGCGCCAGCAGCCAGGTCTTGCGGGGGGACTTCACCGGGGAGCTGTTTTTT. Its translation is CASSQVLRGDFTGELFF. The chain recombines TRBV4-1 with TRBJ2-2; 8 bases are a match to TRBD2. Germline CDR1 is MGHRA and CDR2 is YSYEKL. The CDR3 loop spans 17 amino acids. Trimming at V came to 3 bases and at J to 4 bases, leaving 10 bases not matched to a gene.

This sequence joins TRBV7-2 and TRBJ1-6; D not resolved. The V and J ends lost 5 bases and 8 bases respectively, with 13 bases between them. CDR1 is SGHTA, CDR2 FQGNSA, per germline. The CDR3 is 14 amino acids. CDR3 amino acids: CASSLTGPYSPLHF. The CDR3 coding sequence is TGTGCCAGCAGCCTAACGGGCCCCTATTCACCCCTCCACTTT.

CDR3 nucleotides: TGTGCCAGCAGCTTAGACCCCCCCGATACGCAGTATTTT. Translation: CASSLDPPDTQYF. The gene calls are TRBV11-2 and TRBJ2-3, with D unclear. Trimming removed 0 bases from V and 6 bases from J, with 7 bases in between. The CDR3 contains 13 residues. Germline V gene lookup returns CDR1 SGHAT and CDR2 FQNNGV.

V and J are TRBV6-6 and TRBJ2-7, with 7 bases that match TRBD1. Germline V gene data show CDR1 as MNHNY and CDR2 as SVGAGI (reference sequence). There are 14 residues in the CDR3. With V trimmed by 0 bases and J by 7 bases, 6 bases remained unmatched. The CDR3 sequence is CASSYSEGAEEQYV. The CDR3 DNA reads TGTGCCAGCAGTTACTCAGAGGGGGCGGAGGAGCAGTACGTC.

This clone was detected only a few times. In DNA, the CDR3 is TGTGCCAGCAGCCGACAGTTCTGGACAGGAAGAAATGGCTACACCTTC. This sequence encodes CASSRQFWTGRNGYTF. V is TRBV11-2 and J is TRBJ1-2; TRBD1 matches 7 bases. The V and J ends lost 5 bases and 6 bases, in that order; junction bases with no gene match: 15. Germline V gives CDR1 SGHAT, CDR2 FQNNGV. This CDR3 comprises 16 residues.

This clone has just one count. V gene TRBV10-2 combines with J gene TRBJ1-4; 7 bases are a match to TRBD1. Per germline, CDR1 WSHSY and CDR2 SAAADI. With V trimmed by 5 bases and J by 8 bases, 11 bases remained unmatched. The CDR3 is 15 residues long. The CDR3 region is CASSPDRDGREKLFF. CDR3 nucleotides: TGCGCCAGCAGTCCCGACAGGGATGGGAGGGAAAAACTGTTTTTT.

The gene calls are TRBV6-5 and TRBJ2-1; D remains ambiguous. Germline lookup yields CDR1 MNHEY and CDR2 SVGAGI. The CDR3 consists of 13 residues. V was clipped by 4 bases and J by 2 bases, with 6 bases between them. As DNA, the CDR3 is TGTGCCAGCAGTTCCGCGGCCTACAATGAGCAGTTCTTC. Protein sequence: CASSSAAYNEQFF.

This chain uses TRBV9 with TRBJ1-4; tentatively, D is TRBD1 (6 bases). The CDR3 extends over 16 amino acids. In germline, CDR1 is SGDLS, CDR2 YYNGEE. Trimming cost V 0 bases and J 2 bases, with 11 bases left between them. The DNA for the CDR3 is TGTGCCAGCAGCGTAGCCTGGGGGGCTACTAATGAAAAACTGTTTTTT. Translated: CASSVAWGATNEKLFF. The whole variable domain, filled in from reference TRBV9 and TRBJ1-4, reads DSGVTQTPKHLITATGQRVTLRCSPRSGDLSVYWYQQSLDQGLQFLIQYYNGEERAKGNILERFSAQQFPDLHSELNLSSLELGDSALYFCASSVAWGATNEKLFFGSGTQLSVL.

This chain uses TRBV19 with TRBJ1-2; no definite D call. The CDR3 totals 13 residues. Germline V lookup: CDR1 LNHDA, CDR2 SQIVND (reference sequence). V was trimmed by 3 bases and J by 2 bases, leaving 7 bases between them. CDR3 amino acids: CASSIAGNYGYTF. CDR3 in DNA: TGTGCCAGTAGTATCGCGGGGAACTATGGCTACACCTTC.

The chain's CDR3 is CASSEDISGGAYNEQFF. The CDR3 DNA follows: TGTGCCAGCAGTGAAGACATTTCTGGGGGCGCTTATAATGAGCAGTTCTTC. The chain links TRBV2 to TRBJ2-1; D is possibly TRBD1 (6 bases). Trimming shortened V by 1 base and J by 7 bases, and 20 bases separated the two germline ends. Germline V gives CDR1 SNHLY, CDR2 FYNNEI. The CDR3 is made up of 17 amino acids. Combining the CDR3 with reference TRBV2 and TRBJ2-1 gives the whole variable domain EPEVTQTPSHQVTQMGQEVILRCVPISNHLYFYWYRQILGQKVEFLVSFYNNEISEKSEIFDDQFSVERPDGSNFTLKIRSTKLEDSAMYFCASSEDISGGAYNEQFFGPGTRLTVL.

The rearrangement uses TRBV24-1 and TRBJ1-2; D is ambiguous. The germline CDR1 and CDR2 sequences are KGHDR and SFDVKD. The CDR3 is made up of 14 amino acids. V lost 7 bases to trimming and J lost 2 bases, with 13 bases between them. CDR3 region: CATSARGGNYGYTF. CDR3 nucleotides: TGTGCCACCAGCGCCCGGGGAGGGAACTATGGCTACACCTTC.

The J gene is TRBJ2-7, the V gene TRBV29-1; D is uncertain. The V end was cut by 4 bases, the J end by 6 bases, with 10 bases between. The CDR3 sequence is 11 residues long. The germline V gene has CDR1 SQVTM and CDR2 ANQGSEA. CDR3 nucleotides: TGCAGCGTTGTTCGCAGTAGCGAGCAGTACTTC. This sequence encodes CSVVRSSEQYF.

The chain recombines TRBV9 with TRBJ2-3; 12 bases are a match to TRBD2. The V gene's germline CDR1 is SGDLS and CDR2 YYNGEE. Unmatched junction bases numbered 4, after V lost 0 bases and J lost 2 bases. This CDR3 contains 17 residues. CDR3 in amino acids: CASSVAASGGATDTQYF. Written as DNA, the CDR3 is TGTGCCAGCAGCGTAGCAGCTAGCGGGGGGGCCACAGATACGCAGTATTTT.

V and J are TRBV29-1 and TRBJ2-3; no firm D call. The CDR3 is made up of 13 amino acids. Germline V gives CDR1 SQVTM, CDR2 ANQGSEA. Trimming left V 7 bases short and J 0 bases short, with 11 bases between. CDR3 residues: CSGNRESTDTQYF. In nucleotides, the CDR3 is TGCAGCGGGAACAGAGAAAGCACAGATACGCAGTATTTT.

V usage is TRBV6-5 and J usage is TRBJ1-6; D gene unclear. The CDR3 has 14 amino acids. Germline-derived CDR1 and CDR2 are MNHEY and SVGAGI. Trimming cost V 6 bases and J 9 bases, with 15 bases left between them. CDR3 coding DNA: TGTGCCAGCAGCCCCGACCCGCGGTTTTCACCCCTCCACTTT. As protein: CASSPDPRFSPLHF.

Only one count was recorded for this clone. This chain joins TRBV10-3 and TRBJ2-1; D unresolved. V lost 4 bases to trimming and J lost 5 bases, with 3 bases between them. The CDR3 loop spans 11 amino acids. The germline CDR1 and CDR2 sequences are ENHRY and SYGVKD. CDR3 sequence reads: CAISGDNEQFF. CDR3 DNA sequence: TGTGCCATCAGTGGAGACAATGAGCAGTTCTTC.

The chain uses TRBV24-1 and TRBJ2-3, with D perhaps matching TRBD1 (6 bases). V lost 3 bases and J 2 bases, leaving 14 bases between the germline ends. The CDR3 is 16 amino acids. Germline V CDR1 and CDR2: KGHDR, SFDVKD. The CDR3 spells CATSDLNREFTDTQYF. For the CDR3, the DNA is TGTGCCACCAGTGATCTGAACAGGGAATTCACAGATACGCAGTATTTT.